Sequencing of this T cell receptor beta chain was carried out in a study of shared clonotypes between healthy human individuals. General study results and limits: An anticipated effect of sequencing depth on clonotype sharing among donors was recognized.

Germline values: CDR1 SSHAT, CDR2 FNYEAQ (reference sequence). This CDR3 is 13 amino acids long. V was clipped by 5 bases and J by 5 bases, with 12 bases between them. This clone came up many times. The antigen is unknown. Genomic DNA per cell subset filled all wells of several immunoSEQ plates. Using ten immunoSEQ deep assay plates, investigators sequenced unsorted PBMC DNA. The method was immunoSEQ multiplex PCR; TCRdb's version includes in-frame clones alone and lacks a portion of them. Altogether hundreds of thousands of clones are present, around 75% being singletons, with the ten largest covering about 12%.

The rearrangement joins TRBV7-7 to TRBJ2-5; D is perhaps TRBD1 (6 bases). The specimen was PBMCs. This clonotype was obtained from a woman in her 40s in good health. Some clones in this sample may be carry-over from other donors' samples. Here the CDR3 DNA reads TGTGCCAGCAGCAAACAGGGCGGGGAGACCCAGTACTTC. Protein: CASSKQGGETQYF. Variable domain in full (rest from reference TRBV7-7 and TRBJ2-5): GAGVSQSPRYKVTKRGQDVTLRCDPISSHATLYWYQQALGQGPEFLTYFNYEAQPDKSGLPSDRFSAERPEGSISTLTIQRTEQRDSAMYRCASSKQGGETQYFGPGTRLLVL.